Listed below are T cell receptor beta chains from one sample, sequenced in a study of blood T cell repertoires in COVID-19. Assay used: immunoSEQ multiplex PCR; TCRdb lists only in-frame clones, some missing. The data contain approximately 240,000 clones, about 83% of them singletons. Sequenced input: peripheral blood. Every receptor here comes from a woman aged 25-40 years with COVID-19, enrolled during active disease. Both conserved end residues are part of each CDR3. A D gene is named only where the DNA matches it firmly.

CDR3aa: CASSQATSGRGTDTQYF
v_gene: TRBV4-3
d_gene: TRBD2

CDR3aa: CASYRVVETQYF
v_gene: TRBV7-9
d_gene: .

CDR3aa: CASSQAIASGGVGGELFF
v_gene: TRBV4-3
d_gene: TRBD1

CDR3aa: CASRISAGGPIGELFF
v_gene: TRBV5-8
d_gene: TRBD2

CDR3aa: CASSLDRVNSPLHF
v_gene: TRBV18
d_gene: TRBD1

CDR3aa: CATEDRANEKLFF
v_gene: TRBV15
d_gene: TRBD1

CDR3aa: CARSLTELSNQPQHF
v_gene: TRBV5-3
d_gene: .

CDR3aa: CASSVGAGDAFYEQYF
v_gene: TRBV9
d_gene: TRBD2

CDR3aa: CAWSQGAVLPGELFF
v_gene: TRBV30
d_gene: TRBD1

CDR3aa: CASSKPGLPSELFF
v_gene: TRBV6-2/TRBV6-3
d_gene: .

CDR3aa: CATSDLDREGGYTF
v_gene: TRBV24-1
d_gene: TRBD1

CDR3aa: CASSFQGALSNQPQHF
v_gene: TRBV7-2
d_gene: TRBD1

CDR3aa: CASMLAGDRGKNIQYF
v_gene: TRBV2
d_gene: TRBD2

CDR3aa: CASSSQTRSGDIQYF
v_gene: TRBV7-2
d_gene: .

CDR3aa: CASSMRAGRYTDTQYF
v_gene: TRBV19
d_gene: .

CDR3aa: CASSPRTGITGPQHF
v_gene: TRBV28
d_gene: TRBD1

CDR3aa: CASSLGGVTSYEQYF
v_gene: TRBV28
d_gene: TRBD2

CDR3aa: CASSLPGQGAQKLFF
v_gene: TRBV5-4
d_gene: TRBD1

CDR3aa: CASSFQDRATEAFF
v_gene: TRBV7-2
d_gene: TRBD1

CDR3aa: CASSSPRGAYEQYF
v_gene: TRBV6-5
d_gene: .